Shown below are 15 T cell receptor beta chains from a single sample sequenced in a study of beta chain features in type 1 diabetes. Of the isolated RNA, all was reverse transcribed, and so the sequenced material was expressed TCRB transcripts. Repertoires were generated with immunoSEQ multiplex PCR, while TCRdb's copy carries only in-frame clones and drops some. This sample has 680,000 or so clones, with 15% found just once. Source material: naive CD4+ T cells from blood. The receptors here all came from a man between 18 and 29 years old in good health.

The genes are TRBV21-1 and TRBJ1-3. TRBV21-1 is a listed pseudogene. The CDR3 is 15 residues long. DNA of the CDR3: TGTGCCAGCAGCAAAGAGCCCCTGGAGGGAAACACCATATATTTT. Its protein product is CASSKEPLEGNTIYF.

This sequence joins TRBV14 and TRBJ2-3; 12 bases are a match to TRBD2. Trimming removed 3 bases from V and 2 bases from J; junction bases left unmatched: 12. The CDR3 covers 19 residues. The germline gives CDR1 SGHDN, CDR2 FVKESK. The CDR3 sequence is CASSHGLAGGSYNTDTQYF. The CDR3 nucleotides are TGTGCCAGCAGCCATGGGCTAGCGGGAGGGTCCTACAACACAGATACGCAGTATTTT.

About this clone: Other DNA sequences in this sample translate to the same CDR3. The V call is TRBV7-2, the J call TRBJ2-3; D unclear. Germline CDR1 and CDR2: SGHTA and FQGNSA. The length of the CDR3 is 11 residues. The germline V and J ends were trimmed by 3 bases and 5 bases, with 3 bases remaining between them. The CDR3 spells CASSFRDTQYF. The CDR3 DNA reads as TGTGCCAGCAGCTTTCGAGATACGCAGTATTTT.

Only a few counts were recorded for this clone. The rearrangement links TRBV5-4 to TRBJ1-2, with unresolved D. The CDR3 runs to 13 residues. V was clipped by 0 bases and J by 2 bases, with 5 bases between them. Germline values: CDR1 SGHNT, CDR2 YYREEE (reference sequence). The CDR3 nucleotides are TGTGCCAGCAGCTTGGAGCCAAACTATGGCTACACCTTC. It yields the protein CASSLEPNYGYTF.

The chain is built from TRBV19 and TRBJ2-7; the match to TRBD2 covers 11 bases. In germline, CDR1 is LNHDA, CDR2 SQIVND (reference sequence). Germline trimming cut 3 bases from V and 5 bases from J; bases unmatched to any gene: 3. The length of the CDR3 is 14 residues. The CDR3 spells CASSILAGGNEQYF. The CDR3 DNA sequence: TGTGCCAGTAGTATCCTAGCGGGAGGCAACGAGCAGTACTTC.

The chain uses TRBV7-2 and TRBJ2-2, with D perhaps TRBD1 or TRBD2 (5 bases each). The length of the CDR3 is 16 residues. The germline V gene encodes CDR1 SGHTA and CDR2 FQGNSA. Trimming took off 5 bases at V and 3 bases at J, with 16 bases between the two ends. The CDR3 region has the DNA TGTGCCAGCAGCCCCCCCGGGGCGGGTTACACCGGGGAGCTGTTTTTT. This encodes CASSPPGAGYTGELFF.

This chain joins TRBV9 and TRBJ2-2; 11 bases match TRBD1. Germline lookup yields CDR1 SGDLS and CDR2 YYNGEE. The CDR3 has 16 amino acids. The J segment lost 5 bases and the V segment lost 1 base, leaving 4 bases of the junction unmatched. The CDR3 nucleotides are TGTGCCAGCAGCGTACTGGGACAGGGGGTTACCGGGGAGCTGTTTTTT. This encodes CASSVLGQGVTGELFF.

This clone has just a few counts. The chain combines TRBV30 with TRBJ2-3; D is ambiguous. The germline V and J ends were trimmed by 0 bases and 1 base, with 11 bases remaining between them. This CDR3 is 15 amino acids long. Germline V CDR1 and CDR2: GTSNPN, SVGIG (reference sequence). The CDR3 DNA reads TGTGCCTGGAGTGTATTTGGCGGAGGCACAGATACGCAGTATTTT. It specifies CAWSVFGGGTDTQYF.

In its sample, this clone was seen a few times. V usage is TRBV29-1 and J usage is TRBJ2-1, with D possibly being TRBD2 (9 bases). The germline CDR1 and CDR2 sequences are SQVTM and ANQGSEA. The CDR3 has 15 amino acids. Trimming left V 7 bases short and J 7 bases short, with 23 bases between. In nucleotides, the CDR3 is TGCAGCGCAGCAGGGGGCGGGAGGGGCCGGAATGAGCAGTTCTTC. Protein sequence: CSAAGGGRGRNEQFF.

CDR3 DNA sequence: TGTGCCAGCAGCCCTTATGTATTGACAGCAACTACCTACGAGCAGTACTTC. Protein: CASSPYVLTATTYEQYF. The chain carries TRBV7-2 and TRBJ2-7; tentatively, D is TRBD1 (5 bases). The V gene lost 5 bases and the J gene lost 2 bases, with 22 bases spanning the gap. Looked up from germline, CDR1 is SGHTA and CDR2 is FQGNSA. The CDR3 covers 17 residues.

This clone was seen more than once but under ten times. The junction differs from germline at one of its ends, possibly a read error. The chain combines TRBV7-8 with TRBJ2-1; 13 bases align to TRBD2. Germline assignment: CDR1 SGHVS and CDR2 FQNEAQ. CDR3 size: 14 residues. The CDR3 here is CASSLKLAGGRPLF. DNA of the CDR3: TGTGCCAGCAGCTTAAAACTAGCGGGAGGGCGGCCGCTCTTC.

V and J are TRBV5-1 and TRBJ2-4; D call uncertain. V was trimmed by 0 bases and J by 0 bases, leaving 7 bases between them. There are 15 residues in the CDR3. Per germline, CDR1 SGHRS and CDR2 YFSETQ. CDR3: CASSLETGAKNIQYF. The CDR3 DNA sequence: TGCGCCAGCAGCTTGGAGACGGGAGCCAAAAACATTCAGTACTTC.

In DNA form, the CDR3 reads TGCAGCGTTGGCGGGCCCAATGAGCAGTTCTTC. Amino acid sequence: CSVGGPNEQFF. The rearrangement joins TRBV29-1 to TRBJ2-1; maybe TRBD2 (5 bases). Germline CDR1 SQVTM, CDR2 ANQGSEA. V shed 4 bases and J shed 6 bases, with 7 bases lying between them. The CDR3 is 11 residues long.

The sample holds a few counts of this clone. The chain combines TRBV27 with TRBJ2-1, with 10 bases aligning to TRBD2. Trimming cost V 3 bases and J 0 bases; bases outside gene matches: 8. The CDR3 extends over 18 amino acids. In germline, CDR1 is MNHEY, CDR2 SMNVEV (reference sequence). The CDR3 reads CASSLDLAGASSYNEQFF. The CDR3 DNA sequence: TGTGCCAGCAGTTTGGATCTAGCGGGGGCTAGCTCCTACAATGAGCAGTTCTTC.

V and J are TRBV11-2 and TRBJ2-1; TRBD1 aligns across 8 bases. CDR1 and CDR2 (germline): SGHAT, FQNNGV. Trimming removed 0 bases from V and 4 bases from J; junction bases left unmatched: 11. CDR3 size: 18 residues. CDR3 DNA sequence: TGTGCCAGCAGCTTAGAAAACAGGGGGGCGAAAGGTTACAATGAGCAGTTCTTC. Translated, it gives CASSLENRGAKGYNEQFF.